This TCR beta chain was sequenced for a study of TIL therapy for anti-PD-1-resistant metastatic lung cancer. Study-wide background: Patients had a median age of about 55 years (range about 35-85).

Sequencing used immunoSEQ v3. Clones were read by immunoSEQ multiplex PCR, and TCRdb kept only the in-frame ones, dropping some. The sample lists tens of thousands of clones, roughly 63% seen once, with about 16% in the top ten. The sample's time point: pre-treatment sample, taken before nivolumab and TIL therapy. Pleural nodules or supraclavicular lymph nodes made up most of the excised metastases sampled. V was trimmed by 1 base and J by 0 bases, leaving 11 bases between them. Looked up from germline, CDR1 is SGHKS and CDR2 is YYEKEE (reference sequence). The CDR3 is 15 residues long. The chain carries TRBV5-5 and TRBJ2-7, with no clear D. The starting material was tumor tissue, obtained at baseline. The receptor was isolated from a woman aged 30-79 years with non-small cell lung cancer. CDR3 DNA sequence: TGTGCCAGCAGCTTGCAGGACCTGGGCTCCTACGAGCAGTACTTC. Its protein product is CASSLQDLGSYEQYF.